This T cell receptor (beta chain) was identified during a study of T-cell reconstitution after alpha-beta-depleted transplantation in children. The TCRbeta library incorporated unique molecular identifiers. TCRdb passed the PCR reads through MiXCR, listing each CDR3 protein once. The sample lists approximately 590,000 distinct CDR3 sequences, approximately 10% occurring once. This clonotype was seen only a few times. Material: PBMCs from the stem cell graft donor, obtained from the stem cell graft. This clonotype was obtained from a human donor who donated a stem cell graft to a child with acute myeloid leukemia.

CDR3: CASVSSGGRATDTQYF. The CDR3 DNA reads as TGTGCCAGCGTATCGTCTGGCGGGAGGGCCACAGATACGCAGTATTTT. The chain joins TRBV11-2 to TRBJ2-3; 9 nucleotides align to TRBD2. Germline CDR1 and CDR2: SGHAT and FQNNGV. The CDR3 length is 16 residues. V shed 8 bases and J 2 bases; nucleotides not matched to a gene: 11.